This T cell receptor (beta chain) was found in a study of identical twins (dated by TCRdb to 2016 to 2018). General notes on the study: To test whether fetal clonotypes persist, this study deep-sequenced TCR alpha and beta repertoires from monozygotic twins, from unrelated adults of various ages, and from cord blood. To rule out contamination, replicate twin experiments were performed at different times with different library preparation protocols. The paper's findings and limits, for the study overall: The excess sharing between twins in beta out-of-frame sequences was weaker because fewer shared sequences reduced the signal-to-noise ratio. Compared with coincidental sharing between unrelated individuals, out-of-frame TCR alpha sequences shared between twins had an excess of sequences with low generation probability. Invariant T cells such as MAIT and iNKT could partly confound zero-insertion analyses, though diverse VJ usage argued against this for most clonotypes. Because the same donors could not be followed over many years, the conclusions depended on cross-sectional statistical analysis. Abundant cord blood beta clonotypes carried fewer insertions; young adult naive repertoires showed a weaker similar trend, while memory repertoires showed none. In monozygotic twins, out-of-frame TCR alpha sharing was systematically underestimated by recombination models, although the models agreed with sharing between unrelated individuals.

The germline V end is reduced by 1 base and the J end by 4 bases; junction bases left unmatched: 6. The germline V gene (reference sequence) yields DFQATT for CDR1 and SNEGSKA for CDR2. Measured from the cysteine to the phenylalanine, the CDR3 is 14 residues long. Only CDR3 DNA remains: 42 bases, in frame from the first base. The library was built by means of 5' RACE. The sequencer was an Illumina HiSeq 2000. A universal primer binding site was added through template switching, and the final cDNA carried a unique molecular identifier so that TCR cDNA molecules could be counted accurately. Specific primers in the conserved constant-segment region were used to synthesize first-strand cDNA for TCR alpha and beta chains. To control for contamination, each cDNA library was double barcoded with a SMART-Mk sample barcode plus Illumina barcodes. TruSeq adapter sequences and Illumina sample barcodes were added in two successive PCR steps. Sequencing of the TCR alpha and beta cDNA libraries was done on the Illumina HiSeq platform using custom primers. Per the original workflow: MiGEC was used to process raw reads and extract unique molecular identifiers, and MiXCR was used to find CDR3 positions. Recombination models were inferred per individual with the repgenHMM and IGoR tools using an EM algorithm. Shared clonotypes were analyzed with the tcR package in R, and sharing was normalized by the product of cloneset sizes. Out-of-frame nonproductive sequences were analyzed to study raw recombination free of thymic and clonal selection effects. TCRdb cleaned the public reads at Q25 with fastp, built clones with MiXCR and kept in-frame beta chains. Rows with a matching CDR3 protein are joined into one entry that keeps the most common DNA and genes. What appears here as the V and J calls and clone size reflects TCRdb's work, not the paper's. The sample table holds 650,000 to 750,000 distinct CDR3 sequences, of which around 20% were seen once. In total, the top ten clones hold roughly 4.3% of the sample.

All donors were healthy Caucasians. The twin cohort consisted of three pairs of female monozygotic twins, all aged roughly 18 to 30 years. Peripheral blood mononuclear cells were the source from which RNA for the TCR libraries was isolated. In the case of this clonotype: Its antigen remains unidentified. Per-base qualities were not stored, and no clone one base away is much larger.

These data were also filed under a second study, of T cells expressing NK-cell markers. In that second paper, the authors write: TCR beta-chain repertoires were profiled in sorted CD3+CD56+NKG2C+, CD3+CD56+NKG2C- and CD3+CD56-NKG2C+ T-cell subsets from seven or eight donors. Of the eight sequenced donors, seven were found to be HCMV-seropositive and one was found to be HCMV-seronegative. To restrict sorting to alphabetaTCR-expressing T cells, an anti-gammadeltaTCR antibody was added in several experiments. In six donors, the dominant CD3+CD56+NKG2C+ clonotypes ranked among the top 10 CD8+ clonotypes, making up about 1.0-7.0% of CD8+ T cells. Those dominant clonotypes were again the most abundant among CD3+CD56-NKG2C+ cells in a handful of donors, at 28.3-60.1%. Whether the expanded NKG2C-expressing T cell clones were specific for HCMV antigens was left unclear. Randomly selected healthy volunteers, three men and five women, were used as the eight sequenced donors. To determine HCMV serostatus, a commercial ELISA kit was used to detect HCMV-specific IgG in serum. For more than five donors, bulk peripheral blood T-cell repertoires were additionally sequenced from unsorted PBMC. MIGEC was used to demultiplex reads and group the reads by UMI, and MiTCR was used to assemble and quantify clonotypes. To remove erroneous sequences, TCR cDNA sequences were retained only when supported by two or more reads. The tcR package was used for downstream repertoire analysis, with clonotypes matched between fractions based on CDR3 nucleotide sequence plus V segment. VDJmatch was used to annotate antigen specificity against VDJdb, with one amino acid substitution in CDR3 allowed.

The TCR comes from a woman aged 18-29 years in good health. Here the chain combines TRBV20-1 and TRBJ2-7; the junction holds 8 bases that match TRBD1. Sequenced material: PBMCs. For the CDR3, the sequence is CSARGGRGLYEQYF. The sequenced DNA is TGCAGTGCTAGAGGTGGCAGGGGGCTATACGAGCAGTACTTC.